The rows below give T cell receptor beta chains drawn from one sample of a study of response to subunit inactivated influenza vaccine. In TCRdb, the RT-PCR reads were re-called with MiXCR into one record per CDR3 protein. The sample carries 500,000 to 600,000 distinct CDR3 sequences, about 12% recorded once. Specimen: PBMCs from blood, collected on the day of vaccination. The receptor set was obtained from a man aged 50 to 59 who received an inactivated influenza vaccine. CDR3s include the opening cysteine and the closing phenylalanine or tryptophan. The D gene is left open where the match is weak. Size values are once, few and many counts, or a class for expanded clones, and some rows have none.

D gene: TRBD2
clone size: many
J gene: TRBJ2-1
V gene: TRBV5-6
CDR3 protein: CASSLNSGSLNEQFF
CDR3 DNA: TGTGCCAGCAGCTTGAACAGCGGGAGTCTCAATGAGCAGTTCTTC

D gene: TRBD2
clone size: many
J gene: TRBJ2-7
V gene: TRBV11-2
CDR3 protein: CASSLYASGSSYEQYF
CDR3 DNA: TGTGCCAGCAGCTTATATGCTAGCGGGAGCTCCTACGAGCAGTACTTC

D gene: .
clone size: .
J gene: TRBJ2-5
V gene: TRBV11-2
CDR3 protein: CASSLRLEQETQYF
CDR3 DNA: TGTGCCAGCAGCTTACGACTAGAACAAGAGACCCAGTACTTC

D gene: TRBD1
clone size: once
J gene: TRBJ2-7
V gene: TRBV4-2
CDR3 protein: CASSQDLTGDGQYF
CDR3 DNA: TGTGCCAGCAGCCAAGATCTTACAGGGGATGGGCAGTACTTC

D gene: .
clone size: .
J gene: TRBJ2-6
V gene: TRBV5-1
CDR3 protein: CASSLYGIAGANVLTF
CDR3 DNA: TGCGCCAGCAGCTTGTACGGAATCGCCGGGGCCAACGTCCTGACTTTC

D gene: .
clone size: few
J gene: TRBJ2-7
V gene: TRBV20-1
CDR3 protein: CSAGGIFSNDEQYF
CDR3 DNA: TGCAGTGCTGGAGGGATCTTTTCGAACGACGAGCAGTACTTC

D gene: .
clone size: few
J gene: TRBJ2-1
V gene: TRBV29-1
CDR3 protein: CSVWDPAYNEQFF
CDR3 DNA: TGCAGCGTTTGGGACCCAGCCTACAATGAGCAGTTCTTC

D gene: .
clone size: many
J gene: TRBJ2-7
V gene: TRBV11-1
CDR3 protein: CASSLVGPSYEQYF
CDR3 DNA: TGTGCCAGCAGCTTAGTGGGACCCTCCTACGAGCAGTACTTC

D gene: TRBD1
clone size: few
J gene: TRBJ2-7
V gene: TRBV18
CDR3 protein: CASSPGSRGQGTEQYF
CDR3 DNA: TGTGCCAGCTCACCAGGGTCTAGGGGACAGGGAACCGAGCAGTACTTC

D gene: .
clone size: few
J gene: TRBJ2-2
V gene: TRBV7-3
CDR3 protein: CASSILPRARLNTGELFF
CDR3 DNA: TGTGCCAGCAGCATCCTACCGCGGGCGCGGTTGAACACCGGGGAGCTGTTTTTT

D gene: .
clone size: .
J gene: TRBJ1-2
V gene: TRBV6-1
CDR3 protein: CASSTGPGNYGYTF
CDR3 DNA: TGTGCCAGCTCGACGGGGCCAGGGAACTATGGCTACACCTTC

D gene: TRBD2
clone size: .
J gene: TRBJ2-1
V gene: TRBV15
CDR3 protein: CATSKARLAGDHEQFF
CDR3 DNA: TGTGCCACCAGCAAAGCAAGACTAGCGGGAGACCATGAGCAGTTCTTC

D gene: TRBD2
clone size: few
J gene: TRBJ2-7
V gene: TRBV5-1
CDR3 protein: CASSRRTSGIVYEQYF
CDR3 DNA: TGCGCCAGCAGCCGGCGGACTAGCGGGATAGTCTACGAGCAGTACTTC

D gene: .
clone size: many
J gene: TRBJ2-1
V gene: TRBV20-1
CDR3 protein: CSAGVGEQFF
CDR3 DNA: TGCAGTGCCGGCGTCGGGGAGCAGTTCTTC

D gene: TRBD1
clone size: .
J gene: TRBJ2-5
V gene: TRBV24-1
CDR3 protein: CATSDRGPNIQETQYF
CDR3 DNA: TGTGCCACGAGCGACAGGGGACCCAACATTCAAGAGACCCAGTACTTC

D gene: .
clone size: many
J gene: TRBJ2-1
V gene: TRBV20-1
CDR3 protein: CSASNNEQFF
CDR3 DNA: TGCAGCGCTTCTAACAATGAGCAGTTCTTC

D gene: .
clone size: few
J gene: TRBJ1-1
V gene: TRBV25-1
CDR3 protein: CASSEWGRTNTEAFF
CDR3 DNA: TGTGCCAGCAGTGAATGGGGACGGACGAACACTGAAGCTTTCTTT

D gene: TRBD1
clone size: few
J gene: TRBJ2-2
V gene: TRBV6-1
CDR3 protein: CASRQGQGPGELFF
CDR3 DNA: TGTGCCAGCAGACAAGGACAGGGTCCCGGGGAGCTGTTTTTT

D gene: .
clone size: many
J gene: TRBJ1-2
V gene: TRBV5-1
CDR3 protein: CASSRDTNYGYTF
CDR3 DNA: TGCGCCAGCAGCCGGGACACCAACTATGGCTACACCTTC

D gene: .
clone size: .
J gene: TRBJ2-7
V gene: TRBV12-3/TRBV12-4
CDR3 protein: CASSFRAGPYEQYF
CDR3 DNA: TGTGCCAGCAGTTTCAGAGCAGGGCCCTACGAGCAGTACTTC

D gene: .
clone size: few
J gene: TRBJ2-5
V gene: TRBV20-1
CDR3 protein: CSVRRRTLETQYF
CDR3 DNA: TGCAGTGTTAGACGGAGGACTCTGGAGACCCAGTACTTC

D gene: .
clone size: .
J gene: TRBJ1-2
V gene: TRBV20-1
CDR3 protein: CSASPPAYYGYTF
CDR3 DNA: TGCAGTGCTAGCCCGCCAGCTTACTATGGCTACACCTTC

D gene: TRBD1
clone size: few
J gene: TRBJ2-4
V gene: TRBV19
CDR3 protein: CASSPDRDEGKNIQYF
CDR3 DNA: TGTGCCAGTAGCCCGGACAGGGATGAAGGCAAAAACATTCAGTACTTC

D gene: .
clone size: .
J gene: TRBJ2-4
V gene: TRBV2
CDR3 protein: CASSDTDGKNIQYF
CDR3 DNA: TGTGCCAGCAGTGACACAGACGGCAAAAACATTCAGTACTTC

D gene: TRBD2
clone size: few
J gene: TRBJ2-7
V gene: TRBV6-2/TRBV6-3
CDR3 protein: CASSPGLAGSLYEQYF
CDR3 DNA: TGTGCCAGTAGCCCGGGACTAGCGGGATCCCTCTACGAGCAGTACTTC

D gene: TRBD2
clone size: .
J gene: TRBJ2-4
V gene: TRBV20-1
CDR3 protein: CSAQREGLAKNIQYF
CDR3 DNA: TGCAGTGCCCAGCGGGAGGGCTTAGCCAAAAACATTCAGTACTTC

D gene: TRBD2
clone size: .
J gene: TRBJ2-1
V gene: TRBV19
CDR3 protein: CASSIVGGRGPYNEQFF
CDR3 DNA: TGTGCCAGTAGTATAGTTGGCGGGAGGGGGCCCTACAATGAGCAGTTCTTC